A selection of T cell receptor beta chains follows, all from one sample in a study of CD8 T cells in Susac syndrome. TCRdb processed the immunoSEQ multiplex PCR reads anew with MiXCR; each CDR3 protein has one entry. The table shows some 95,000 distinct CDR3 sequences, with roughly 93% occurring only once. The sequenced sample consisted of CD8+ T cells from PBMCs. The origin of the receptors is a human donor in good health. Each CDR3 is given with its conserved first and last residue. Each record gives: clone size, J gene, V gene, D gene, CDR3 protein, CDR3 DNA. The D gene is left open where the match is weak. Only some rows state a clone size, as once, few, many or a class for expanded clones.

NA	TRBJ2-1	TRBV5-6	NA	CASSLSFGQDEQFF	TGTGCCAGCAGCTTGAGTTTCGGGCAGGATGAGCAGTTCTTC
NA	TRBJ2-2	TRBV29-1	NA	CSVSGGANTGELFF	TGCAGCGTTAGTGGGGGAGCGAACACCGGGGAGCTGTTTTTT
NA	TRBJ2-2	TRBV7-9	NA	CASSLAMDTGELFF	TGTGCCAGCAGCTTAGCCATGGACACCGGGGAGCTGTTTTTT
NA	TRBJ2-1	TRBV25-1	TRBD2	CASSQLAGGLFNEQFF	TGTGCCAGCAGTCAACTAGCGGGGGGGCTCTTCAATGAGCAGTTCTTC
NA	TRBJ2-4	TRBV13	TRBD2	CAILNAGGENIQYF	TGTGCCATCCTTAACGCGGGGGGGGAAAACATTCAGTACTTC
NA	TRBJ1-1	TRBV5-6	NA	CASSQTGMNTEAFF	TGTGCCAGCAGCCAAACAGGGATGAACACTGAAGCTTTCTTT
NA	TRBJ2-5	TRBV6-2/TRBV6-3	TRBD2	CASTQGLAVQETQYF	TGTGCCAGCACCCAGGGACTAGCGGTCCAAGAGACCCAGTACTTC
NA	TRBJ2-1	TRBV3-1	TRBD2	CASSQGSGAEQFF	TGTGCCAGCAGCCAGGGGAGCGGGGCTGAGCAGTTCTTC
NA	TRBJ1-2	TRBV6-1	TRBD1	CASSWTGYGYTF	TGTGCCAGCAGTTGGACAGGCTATGGCTACACCTTC
NA	TRBJ1-1	TRBV6-1	NA	CASSALRGEVTEAFF	TGTGCCAGCAGCGCCTTGAGGGGGGAAGTCACTGAAGCTTTCTTT
once	TRBJ2-3	TRBV10-3	NA	CAAGGGGTDTQYF	TGTGCAGCCGGAGGTGGGGGCACAGATACGCAGTATTTT
NA	TRBJ1-2	TRBV27	TRBD1	CASSYGTGGGYTF	TGTGCCAGCAGTTATGGGACAGGGGGGGGCTACACCTTC
NA	TRBJ2-3	TRBV30	NA	CAWSLGGSDTQYF	TGTGCCTGGAGTTTGGGCGGGTCAGATACGCAGTATTTT
NA	TRBJ1-4	TRBV7-9	NA	CASSLRQGDEKLFF	TGTGCCAGCAGCTTACGGCAGGGCGATGAAAAACTGTTTTTT
NA	TRBJ1-1	TRBV27	NA	CASRSSGDPRFTEAFF	TGTGCCAGCAGATCTAGTGGGGACCCGAGATTCACTGAAGCTTTCTTT
NA	TRBJ2-7	TRBV15	NA	CATSRDWASVYEQYF	TGTGCCACCAGCAGAGATTGGGCCTCAGTCTACGAGCAGTACTTC
NA	TRBJ2-2	TRBV20-1	NA	CSARDMEIGELFF	TGCAGTGCTAGAGATATGGAAATAGGGGAGCTGTTTTTT
NA	TRBJ2-7	TRBV29-1	NA	CSVQGGAYEQYF	TGCAGCGTCCAGGGGGGGGCCTACGAGCAGTACTTC
NA	TRBJ2-6	TRBV4-1	TRBD1	CASSQRGQGDGANVLTF	TGCGCCAGCAGCCAAAGGGGACAGGGCGACGGGGCCAACGTCCTGACTTTC
once	TRBJ2-3	TRBV9	NA	CASSVGGGVPVDTQYF	TGTGCCAGCAGCGTAGGTGGCGGGGTGCCCGTGGATACGCAGTATTTT
NA	TRBJ2-1	TRBV30	NA	CAWSLPDGVRRNEQFF	TGTGCCTGGAGTCTCCCGGACGGTGTACGTAGGAATGAGCAGTTCTTC
NA	TRBJ2-5	TRBV5-1	TRBD2	CASSGTSGQYF	TGCGCCAGCAGCGGTACTAGCGGGCAGTACTTC
NA	TRBJ2-1	TRBV12-3/TRBV12-4	NA	CASSLTTSYNEQFF	TGTGCCAGCAGTTTGACCACATCCTACAATGAGCAGTTCTTC
NA	TRBJ2-3	TRBV5-4	TRBD2	CASSTGTSGVVDTQYF	TGTGCCAGCAGCACAGGGACTAGCGGGGTTGTAGATACGCAGTATTTT
NA	TRBJ1-5	TRBV19	TRBD1	CASSIEGQGPNQPQHF	TGTGCCAGTAGTATAGAAGGACAGGGACCCAATCAGCCCCAGCATTTT
NA	TRBJ2-3	TRBV2	NA	CASSERLAPSTDTQYF	TGTGCCAGCAGTGAGCGGCTAGCCCCTAGCACAGATACGCAGTATTTT
NA	TRBJ1-5	TRBV7-8	NA	CASSTGRGRDSNQPQHF	TGTGCCAGCAGCACAGGTCGGGGGCGGGATAGCAATCAGCCCCAGCATTTT
NA	TRBJ2-1	TRBV15	NA	CATSSLNRASYNEQFF	TGTGCCACCAGCAGCCTCAACAGGGCCTCCTACAATGAGCAGTTCTTC
NA	TRBJ2-7	TRBV7-9	TRBD1	CASSMPGQATYEQYF	TGTGCCAGCAGCATGCCGGGACAGGCGACCTACGAGCAGTACTTC
once	TRBJ2-3	TRBV3-1	NA	CASSQEGGGTDTQYF	TGTGCCAGCAGCCAAGAAGGGGGGGGCACAGATACGCAGTATTTT
NA	TRBJ2-6	TRBV27	TRBD1	CASSTPTGIWANVLTF	TGTGCCAGCAGTACCCCGACAGGGATCTGGGCCAACGTCCTGACTTTC